Below are 32 T cell receptor beta chains sequenced from a single sample in a study of blood T cell repertoires in COVID-19 (dated by TCRdb to 2020 to 2021). Library preparation employed the immunoSEQ multiplex PCR assay. Entries here come from immuneACCESS through TCRdb and include only in-frame sequences with V and J called. Some clones fail to appear in such tables; in the studies checked, an unresolved V gene covers under half of the shortfall, and the cause of the remainder is unknown. This sample is represented by fewer than 70,000 clones; around 86% of them were singletons. Clones ranked in the top ten supply around 1.4% of the sample. What was sequenced was peripheral blood. The receptors stem from a woman aged 60 to 75 with acute or convalescent COVID-19.

The gene calls are TRBV30 and TRBJ2-7; 7 bases agree with TRBD1. From germline, CDR1 is GTSNPN and CDR2 SVGIG (reference sequence). This CDR3 spans 11 amino acids. V gave up 5 bases and J gave up 4 bases; unmatched junction bases: 2. CDR3 DNA sequence: TGTGCCTGGGTGACAGGGTACGAGCAGTACTTC. Translating it yields CAWVTGYEQYF. The entire variable domain, with the rest obtained from reference TRBV30 and TRBJ2-7, is as follows: SQTIHQWPATLVQPVGSPLSLECTVEGTSNPNLYWYRQAAGRGLQLLFYSVGIGQISSEVPQNLSASRPQDRQFILSSKKLLLSDSGFYLCAWVTGYEQYFGPGTRLTVT.

V and J are TRBV6-5 and TRBJ1-3, with no clear D. The germline CDR1 and CDR2 sequences are MNHEY and SVGAGI. This CDR3 is 13 amino acids long. V lost 10 bases to trimming and J lost 4 bases, with 14 bases between them. For the CDR3, the DNA is TGTGCCACCCGAGACATTTACGGAAACACCATATATTTT. Encoded protein: CATRDIYGNTIYF.

This chain uses TRBV30 with TRBJ1-1; D is unclear. Deletions cut 3 bases from V and 1 base from J, with 12 bases between. The CDR3 has 14 amino acids. CDR1 and CDR2 from the germline V gene are GTSNPN and SVGIG (reference sequence). The DNA for the CDR3 is TGTGCCTGGAGCGGGTCGGGATGGAACACTGAAGCTTTCTTT. Protein: CAWSGSGWNTEAFF.

The genes are TRBV2 and TRBJ1-6; TRBD1 might be the D (6 bases). This CDR3 region has 16 residues. Trimming removed 0 bases at V and 6 bases at J, with 12 bases between. The germline V gene has CDR1 SNHLY and CDR2 FYNNEI. CDR3 in amino acids: CASSEARGAGNSPLHF. CDR3 in DNA: TGTGCCAGCAGTGAAGCCCGGGGGGCAGGTAATTCACCCCTCCACTTT.

This chain uses TRBV15 with TRBJ2-7, with 13 bases fitting TRBD2. The CDR3 totals 19 residues. J gave up 3 bases and V 4 bases, and 15 bases lay outside the gene matches. CDR1 is LNHNV, CDR2 YYDKDF, per germline (reference sequence). The CDR3 reads CATSTRGLAGLDVFYEQYF. In nucleotides, the CDR3 is TGTGCCACCAGCACCAGGGGACTAGCGGGATTGGATGTTTTCTACGAGCAGTACTTC.

V and J are TRBV30 and TRBJ1-6; no reliable D call. Trimming removed 2 bases from V and 5 bases from J, with 13 bases in between. CDR1 is GTSNPN and CDR2 is SVGIG in the germline V gene (reference sequence). The length of the CDR3 is 15 residues. This chain's CDR3 is CAWSRLPRNNSPLHF. CDR3 DNA sequence: TGTGCCTGGAGTCGCCTTCCCAGAAATAATTCACCCCTCCACTTT.

This sequence joins TRBV4-1 and TRBJ1-2; D unresolved. Germline V lookup: CDR1 MGHRA, CDR2 YSYEKL. The CDR3 spans 14 residues. V was trimmed by 1 base and J by 1 base, leaving 7 bases between them. The DNA for the CDR3 is TGCGCCAGCAGCCAAGGGCTGCTTAACTATGGCTACACCTTC. As protein: CASSQGLLNYGYTF.

CDR3 protein: CASSPPGTGVHGANVLTF. Written as DNA, the CDR3 is TGTGCCAGCAGCCCCCCCGGGACAGGGGTTCATGGGGCCAACGTCCTGACTTTC. The V gene is TRBV3-1 (or the pseudogene TRBV3-2), the J gene TRBJ2-6, with TRBD1 identical over 10 bases. Germline assignment: CDR1 LGHDT and CDR2 YNNKEL (reference sequence). The V and J ends lost 4 bases and 3 bases, in that order; junction bases with no gene match: 9. This CDR3 has 18 amino acids.

The rearrangement uses TRBV6-5 and TRBJ1-6; tentative D call: TRBD1 (5 bases). V was clipped by 2 bases and J by 9 bases, with 17 bases between them. Germline CDR1 and CDR2: MNHEY and SVGAGI. The CDR3 totals 16 residues. The DNA of the CDR3 is TGTGCCAGCAGTTACAGGGGTCCAGGTGTCGGTTCACCCCTCCACTTT. Protein sequence: CASSYRGPGVGSPLHF.

The chain employs TRBV6-5 and TRBJ2-7; TRBD1 is a possible D gene (6 bases). V was trimmed by 6 bases and J by 0 bases, leaving 9 bases between them. CDR3 size: 13 residues. Germline V lookup: CDR1 MNHEY, CDR2 SVGAGI. The CDR3 nucleotides are TGTGCCAGCAGGAAACAGGGCTCCTACGAGCAGTACTTC. Protein sequence: CASRKQGSYEQYF.

V gene TRBV5-5 combines with J gene TRBJ1-1; tentative D call: TRBD1 (5 bases). The ends were cut back, 4 bases at V and 3 bases at J, with 10 bases in the middle. CDR3 size: 13 residues. CDR1 and CDR2 (germline): SGHKS, YYEKEE (reference sequence). Here the CDR3 reads CASSAGPDTEAFF. CDR3 nucleotide sequence: TGTGCCAGCAGCGCGGGACCTGACACTGAAGCTTTCTTT.

Concerning this clone: This same CDR3 is encoded by further DNA sequences in the sample. This chain joins TRBV7-2 and TRBJ1-5; the D is unclear. The CDR3 is 12 residues long. Germline values: CDR1 SGHTA, CDR2 FQGNSA. With 5 bases removed from V and 7 bases from J, the gap between germline ends came to 9 bases. The CDR3 here is CASSPAGQPQHF. The CDR3 DNA reads as TGTGCCAGCAGCCCAGCGGGGCAGCCCCAGCATTTT.

Only one count was recorded for this clone. The chain joins TRBV7-9 to TRBJ1-1; the D is unclear. Per germline, CDR1 SEHNR and CDR2 FQNEAQ (reference sequence). V was cut by 1 base and J by 0 bases, with 6 bases left in between. This CDR3 contains 14 residues. CDR3 sequence (DNA): TGTGCCAGCAGCTTAGGTCTTATGAACACTGAAGCTTTCTTT. Translating gives CASSLGLMNTEAFF. The full variable domain, its missing parts supplied by reference TRBV7-9 and TRBJ1-1, is DTGVSQNPRHKITKRGQNVTFRCDPISEHNRLYWYRQTLGQGPEFLTYFQNEAQLEKSRLLSDRFSAERPKGSFSTLEIQRTEQGDSAMYLCASSLGLMNTEAFFGQGTRLTVV.

This chain uses TRBV28 with TRBJ1-1; 8 nucleotides match TRBD1. The trim removed 5 bases at V and 0 bases at J, leaving 8 bases unmatched. Germline V gene data show CDR1 as MDHEN and CDR2 as SYDVKM. The length of the CDR3 is 16 residues. The CDR3 DNA follows: TGTGCCAGCAGTCCCCGGACAGGGTTCATGAACACTGAAGCTTTCTTT. It yields the protein CASSPRTGFMNTEAFF.

V usage is TRBV28 and J usage is TRBJ1-1; D not resolved. CDR1 and CDR2 (germline): MDHEN, SYDVKM. Trimming took 3 bases from V and 4 from J, leaving 15 bases between them. This CDR3 is built from 15 residues. As DNA, the CDR3 is TGTGCCAGCAGTTTTGCCGGCGACAAAGGCACTGAAGCTTTCTTT. Translating it yields CASSFAGDKGTEAFF. Complete variable domain (other parts from reference TRBV28 and TRBJ1-1): DVKVTQSSRYLVKRTGEKVFLECVQDMDHENMFWYRQDPGLGLRLIYFSYDVKMKEKGDIPEGYSVSREKKERFSLILESASTNQTSMYLCASSFAGDKGTEAFFGQGTRLTVV.

This chain links TRBV9 with TRBJ2-3, with 10 bases lining up with TRBD2. Losses at the gene ends were 2 bases for V and 4 bases for J; bases not matched to a gene: 7. Germline CDR1 is SGDLS and CDR2 is YYNGEE. The CDR3 totals 16 residues. CDR3 sequence (DNA): TGTGCCAGCAGCGTGGGGAATAGCGGGGGGCCAGATACGCAGTATTTT. Its protein product is CASSVGNSGGPDTQYF.

This clone has only a few counts. Other DNA sequences in the same sample also yield this CDR3. The chain employs TRBV18 and TRBJ1-1; D remains unclear. From germline, CDR1 is KGHSH and CDR2 LQKENI. This CDR3 has 13 residues. Trimming removed 5 bases at V and 0 bases at J, with 7 bases between. The CDR3 region is CASSEGMNTEAFF. CDR3 DNA sequence: TGTGCCAGCTCAGAGGGAATGAACACTGAAGCTTTCTTT.

The chain links TRBV5-1 to TRBJ1-2; 8 bases map to TRBD1. CDR1 is SGHRS and CDR2 is YFSETQ in the germline V gene. This CDR3 has 14 amino acids. V shed 4 bases, J shed 8 bases, and the junction held 10 bases outside the gene matches. The CDR3 DNA follows: TGCGCCAGCAGCAGAGCGACAGGGGAGGGAGGCTACACCTTC. Encoded protein: CASSRATGEGGYTF.

The rearrangement joins TRBV11-3 to TRBJ2-2, with no clear D. This CDR3 region has 14 residues. Germline values: CDR1 SGHNT, CDR2 YENEEA. With 8 bases removed from V and 0 bases from J, the gap between germline ends came to 10 bases. CDR3 nucleotide sequence: TGTGCCAGCGGCGGCAGAACGAACACCGGGGAGCTGTTTTTT. Protein product: CASGGRTNTGELFF.

The V gene is TRBV5-1, the J gene TRBJ2-1, with D possibly being TRBD1 (5 bases). Germline V lookup: CDR1 SGHRS, CDR2 YFSETQ. The CDR3 covers 13 residues. Between the trimmed V and J ends, which lost 0 bases and 6 bases, there was a span of 7 bases. CDR3 nucleotides: TGCGCCAGCAGCTTGGGACAGCTCAATGAGCAGTTCTTC. It translates to CASSLGQLNEQFF.

The gene calls are TRBV7-5 and TRBJ1-5; the table's D gene call, TRBD1, was not cross checked with the DNA. TRBV7-5 is reported as a pseudogene. This CDR3 region has 14 residues. CDR3 region: CARSLGQGNQPQHF. For the CDR3, the DNA is TGTGCCAGAAGCTTAGGGCAAGGCAATCAGCCCCAGCATTTT.

This clone showed up just a few times. The chain is built from TRBV30 and TRBJ2-3, with D possibly being TRBD1 (7 bases). The V end lost 1 base, the J end lost 3 bases, and 11 bases lay between the germline ends. The V gene's germline CDR1 is GTSNPN and CDR2 SVGIG (reference sequence). This CDR3 is built from 14 residues. The CDR3 DNA is TGTGCCTGGAGTGCGACAGGGAGGACAGATACGCAGTATTTT. Amino acid sequence: CAWSATGRTDTQYF.

The chain combines TRBV7-9 with TRBJ2-1, with 12 nucleotides matching TRBD2. This CDR3 spans 14 amino acids. Germline V gives CDR1 SEHNR, CDR2 FQNEAQ (reference sequence). V shed 7 bases, J shed 7 bases, and the junction held 5 bases outside the gene matches. CDR3 DNA: TGTGCCAGCACCCTAGCGGGGGGGAATAATGAGCAGTTCTTC. Translating gives CASTLAGGNNEQFF. Filled out from reference TRBV7-9 and TRBJ2-1, the complete variable domain reads DTGVSQNPRHKITKRGQNVTFRCDPISEHNRLYWYRQTLGQGPEFLTYFQNEAQLEKSRLLSDRFSAERPKGSFSTLEIQRTEQGDSAMYLCASTLAGGNNEQFFGPGTRLTVL.

The chain joins TRBV7-2 to TRBJ2-3; TRBD2 aligns across 10 bases. Trimming cost V 4 bases and J 4 bases; bases outside gene matches: 5. Germline CDR1 reads SGHTA; CDR2 reads FQGNSA. This CDR3 is 15 amino acids long. DNA of the CDR3: TGTGCCAGCAGCTGGAGCGGGGGGGCGGCAGATACGCAGTATTTT. It translates to CASSWSGGAADTQYF.

This sequence joins TRBV2 and TRBJ1-5; TRBD1 aligns across 8 bases. The CDR3 runs to 13 residues. Trimming took 5 bases from V and 5 from J; bases not matched to a gene: 2. Germline V gene lookup returns CDR1 SNHLY and CDR2 FYNNEI. The CDR3 reads CASSKTGDQPQHF. Written as DNA, the CDR3 is TGTGCCAGCAGTAAGACAGGGGATCAGCCCCAGCATTTT.

The rearrangement uses TRBV3-1 (or the pseudogene TRBV3-2) and TRBJ2-3; maybe TRBD2 (6 bases). The ends were cut back, 6 bases at V and 4 bases at J, with 17 bases in the middle. The germline V gene encodes CDR1 LGHDT and CDR2 YNNKEL (reference sequence). The CDR3 length is 15 residues. CDR3 sequence reads: CASSPGGSAADTQYF. As DNA, the CDR3 is TGTGCCAGCAGTCCTGGGGGGTCGGCGGCAGATACGCAGTATTTT.

The chain carries TRBV5-1 and TRBJ1-2, with D hard to call. Trimming cost V 0 bases and J 0 bases, with 6 bases left between them. CDR3 size: 14 residues. Germline CDR1 SGHRS, CDR2 YFSETQ. In DNA form, the CDR3 reads TGCGCCAGCAGCTTGGGGGCCGCTAACTATGGCTACACCTTC. This encodes CASSLGAANYGYTF.

This clone was seen just once. V is TRBV6-5 and J is TRBJ1-2, with TRBD1 identical over 9 bases. The CDR3 is 14 residues long. The J segment lost 8 bases and the V segment lost 2 bases, leaving 6 bases of the junction unmatched. CDR1 MNHEY and CDR2 SVGAGI come from the germline V gene. Here the CDR3 reads CASSYQQGAAGYTF. As DNA, the CDR3 is TGTGCCAGCAGTTACCAACAGGGGGCGGCCGGCTACACCTTC.

This clone was seen a single time. The V call is TRBV3-1 (or the pseudogene TRBV3-2), the J call TRBJ1-3; tentatively, D is TRBD1 (6 bases). Germline V gene sequence: CDR1 LGHDT, CDR2 YNNKEL (reference sequence). V shed 2 bases and J shed 2 bases, with 10 bases lying between them. The CDR3 loop spans 15 amino acids. CDR3 coding DNA: TGTGCCAGCAGCCAAACAGGGCTCGCTGGAAACACCATATATTTT. Protein sequence: CASSQTGLAGNTIYF.

The CDR3 sequence: CASSQGTANTEAFF. CDR3 nucleotide sequence: TGTGCCAGCAGCCAAGGGACAGCTAACACTGAAGCTTTCTTT. This rearrangement joins TRBV3-1 (or the pseudogene TRBV3-2) to TRBJ1-1, with a possible D match to TRBD1 (6 bases). Trimming took 1 base from V and 2 from J, leaving 8 bases between them. Germline V lookup: CDR1 LGHDT, CDR2 YNNKEL (reference sequence). The CDR3 loop spans 14 amino acids.

This clone has a handful of counts. V and J are TRBV5-4 and TRBJ1-3; a possible D gene is TRBD1 (5 bases). Trimming pared 2 bases from V and 0 bases from J, leaving 9 bases between. The CDR3 sequence is 15 residues long. Germline CDR1 reads SGHNT; CDR2 reads YYREEE (reference sequence). As DNA, the CDR3 is TGTGCCAGCAGCTTAACAGGCGTCTCTGGAAACACCATATATTTT. It codes for CASSLTGVSGNTIYF. The full variable domain, completed using reference TRBV5-4 and TRBJ1-3, is ETGVTQSPTHLIKTRGQQVTLRCSSQSGHNTVSWYQQALGQGPQFIFQYYREEENGRGNFPPRFSGLQFPNYSSELNVNALELDDSALYLCASSLTGVSGNTIYFGEGSWLTVV.

This clone was seen just once. J is TRBJ2-1 and V is TRBV6-2 or TRBV6-3; possibly TRBD2 for D (5 bases). The CDR3 runs 13 residues. The germline V and J ends were trimmed by 5 bases and 4 bases, with 9 bases remaining between them. In germline, CDR1 is MNHEY, CDR2 SVGEGT. DNA of the CDR3: TGTGCCAGCAGTCCGGGGATTTACAATGAGCAGTTCTTC. It is translated as CASSPGIYNEQFF.